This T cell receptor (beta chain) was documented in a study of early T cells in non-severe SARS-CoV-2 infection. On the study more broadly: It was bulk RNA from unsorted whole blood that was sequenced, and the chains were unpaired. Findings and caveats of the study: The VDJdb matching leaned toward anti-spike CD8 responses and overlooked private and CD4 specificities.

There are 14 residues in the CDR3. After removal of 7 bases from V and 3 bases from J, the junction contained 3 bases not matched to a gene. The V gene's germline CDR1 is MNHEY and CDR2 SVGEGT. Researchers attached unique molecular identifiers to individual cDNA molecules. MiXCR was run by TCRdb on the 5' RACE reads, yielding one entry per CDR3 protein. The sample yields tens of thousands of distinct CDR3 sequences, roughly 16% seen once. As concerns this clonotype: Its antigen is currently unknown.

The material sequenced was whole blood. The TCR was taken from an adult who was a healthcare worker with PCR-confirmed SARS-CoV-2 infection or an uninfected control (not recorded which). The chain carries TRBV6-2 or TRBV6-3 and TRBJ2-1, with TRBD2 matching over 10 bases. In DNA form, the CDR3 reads TGTGCCAGCACAAGGACTAGCGGCTACAATGAGCAGTTCTTC. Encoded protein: CASTRTSGYNEQFF.